These 31 T cell receptor beta chains originate from one sample sequenced in a study of T cell responses to AZD1222 COVID-19 vaccine. Produced via immunoSEQ multiplex PCR; TCRdb's table is partial and in-frame only. The data contain tens of thousands of clones, around nine tenths of them seen just once; the ten biggest clones take up 6.9%. The specimen comprised peripheral blood, sampled 28 days after the second AZD1222 dose. These receptors were obtained from an adult who received the AZD1222 COVID-19 vaccine.

The CDR3 DNA reads TGTGCCAGCAGGCCCGGGGACAGCAGCAATCAGCCCCAGCATTTT. It encodes CASRPGDSSNQPQHF. V is TRBV6-6 and J is TRBJ1-5, with TRBD1 matching 7 bases. CDR3 length: 15 residues. With 6 bases clipped from V and 1 base from J, the junction kept 6 bases outside the gene matches. Per germline, CDR1 MNHNY and CDR2 SVGAGI (reference sequence).

The rearrangement joins TRBV7-9 to TRBJ2-2, with D perhaps matching TRBD1 or TRBD2 (5 bases each). CDR3 length: 15 amino acids. CDR1 and CDR2 from the germline V gene are SEHNR and FQNEAQ (reference sequence). V lost 5 bases, J lost 4 bases, and 14 bases lay in between. In DNA form, the CDR3 reads TGTGCCAGCAGCCCAGAGGGGAGACTCACCGGGGAGCTGTTTTTT. Protein sequence: CASSPEGRLTGELFF.

The gene calls are TRBV6-5 and TRBJ2-1; 7 nucleotides agree with TRBD2. The CDR3 contains 13 residues. The germline CDR1 and CDR2 sequences are MNHEY and SVGAGI. V was pared by 8 bases and J by 6 bases, with 7 bases of the junction left unmatched. The CDR3 here is CASGRPGGNEQFF. The CDR3 bases are TGTGCCAGCGGTAGACCGGGGGGCAATGAGCAGTTCTTC.

The chain joins TRBV7-2 to TRBJ2-2; 7 bases match TRBD2. CDR3 size: 15 residues. Per germline, CDR1 SGHTA and CDR2 FQGNSA. V lost 3 bases to trimming and J lost 5 bases; unmatched junction nucleotides: 6. CDR3 protein: CASSFAGGTTGELFF. CDR3 DNA: TGTGCCAGCAGCTTTGCCGGGGGGACGACCGGGGAGCTGTTTTTT.

The chain recombines TRBV4-3 with TRBJ2-3, with TRBD2 matching 9 bases. The V gene's germline CDR1 is LGHNA and CDR2 YSLEER. Trimming cost V 4 bases and J 4 bases; bases outside gene matches: 9. There are 16 residues in the CDR3. In DNA, the CDR3 is TGCGCCAGCAGCCCAAGGCCGGGACTAGCTGCAGATACGCAGTATTTT. It encodes CASSPRPGLAADTQYF.

The chain links TRBV5-4 to TRBJ2-5, with 11 bases lining up with TRBD2. CDR3 length: 17 amino acids. Germline-derived CDR1 and CDR2 are SGHNT and YYREEE (reference sequence). J lost 5 bases, V lost 1 base, and 10 bases had no gene match. CDR3 loop: CASSLRLAGGPGETQYF. In DNA form, the CDR3 reads TGTGCCAGCAGCTTGCGGTTAGCGGGAGGGCCTGGGGAGACCCAGTACTTC. The full variable domain, with the rest looked up from reference TRBV5-4 and TRBJ2-5, is ETGVTQSPTHLIKTRGQQVTLRCSSQSGHNTVSWYQQALGQGPQFIFQYYREEENGRGNFPPRFSGLQFPNYSSELNVNALELDDSALYLCASSLRLAGGPGETQYFGPGTRLLVL.

This clone appeared a single time. The J gene is TRBJ2-1, the V gene TRBV19; D is perhaps TRBD2 (5 bases). Germline V lookup: CDR1 LNHDA, CDR2 SQIVND (reference sequence). The CDR3 length is 20 residues. V was shortened by 6 bases and J by 0 bases, with 27 bases between the two germline ends. The CDR3: CASSSHSDFDNFSSYNEQFF. CDR3 DNA sequence: TGTGCCAGTAGCAGCCATTCGGACTTTGACAATTTTAGCTCCTACAATGAGCAGTTCTTC.

The J gene is TRBJ2-7, the V gene TRBV7-6, with D uncertain. Germline V CDR1 and CDR2: SGHVS, FNYEAQ. V lost 7 bases to trimming and J lost 4 bases, with 11 bases between them. The length of the CDR3 is 12 residues. Here the CDR3 DNA reads TGTGCCAGCACCTCACAGACGTACGAGCAGTACTTC. Translating gives CASTSQTYEQYF.

The chain recombines TRBV6-5 with TRBJ2-3, with TRBD1 matching 7 bases. The germline gives CDR1 MNHEY, CDR2 SVGAGI. This CDR3 is built from 12 residues. The trim removed 8 bases at V and 4 bases at J, leaving 3 bases unmatched. The CDR3 DNA is TGTGCCAGCCTAGGGACAGCAGATACGCAGTATTTT. Translating gives CASLGTADTQYF.

Of note for this clone: The identical CDR3 is also encoded by other nucleotide sequences in the sample. The chain links TRBV2 to TRBJ1-5; D not resolved. V was cut by 6 bases and J by 2 bases, with 11 bases left in between. The CDR3 is made up of 14 amino acids. Per the germline V gene, CDR1 is SNHLY and CDR2 is FYNNEI. The CDR3 DNA reads as TGTGCCAGCAGCGCCAACAGTGGCAATCAGCCCCAGCATTTT. It yields the protein CASSANSGNQPQHF.

The CDR3 DNA reads as TGCGCCAGCAGCTTGGCTGGACAGCAAGTCACAGATACGCAGTATTTT. The encoded protein is CASSLAGQQVTDTQYF. V is TRBV5-1 and J is TRBJ2-3; D is perhaps TRBD1 (6 bases). The CDR3 runs 16 residues. Germline lookup yields CDR1 SGHRS and CDR2 YFSETQ. The germline V and J ends were trimmed by 0 bases and 2 bases, with 13 bases remaining between them.

The CDR3 DNA sequence: TGTGCCAGCAGCCCAGAGGGGGGCTATGGCTACACCTTC. It is translated as CASSPEGGYGYTF. This sequence joins TRBV11-1 and TRBJ1-2; D is perhaps TRBD1 (6 bases). V lost 5 bases, J lost 4 bases, and 11 bases lay in between. Germline V gene lookup returns CDR1 SGHAT and CDR2 FQDESV (reference sequence). CDR3 length: 13 residues.

The chain uses TRBV7-2 and TRBJ1-6; a possible D gene is TRBD1 (6 bases). Trimming shortened V by 4 bases and J by 7 bases, and 11 bases separated the two germline ends. Germline V gives CDR1 SGHTA, CDR2 FQGNSA. This CDR3 has 14 residues. The CDR3, as DNA: TGTGCCAGCAGCTCCCAGGGGCCAAATTCACCCCTCCACTTT. Translation gives CASSSQGPNSPLHF.

Of note for this clone: This CDR3 is also generated by other DNA sequences in the sample. This chain links TRBV28 with TRBJ1-5; no definite D call. V lost 5 bases to trimming and J lost 7 bases, with 9 bases between them. The CDR3 is 12 residues long. Germline V gene lookup returns CDR1 MDHEN and CDR2 SYDVKM. The CDR3 here is CASSPSGQPQHF. In nucleotides, the CDR3 is TGTGCCAGCAGTCCGTCGGGGCAGCCCCAGCATTTT.

The chain is built from TRBV7-3 and TRBJ1-1, with D perhaps matching TRBD1 (5 bases). The germline gives CDR1 SGHTA, CDR2 FQGTGA. The CDR3 contains 15 residues. V dropped 4 bases and J dropped 4 bases, with 16 bases sitting between them. Here the CDR3 DNA reads TGTGCCAGCAGCTCCACACACTCAGGGCTCACTGAAGCTTTCTTT. Amino acid sequence: CASSSTHSGLTEAFF.

The chain has TRBV6-6 and TRBJ2-7; TRBD1 aligns across 7 bases. The CDR3 runs to 15 residues. Germline V CDR1 and CDR2: MNHNY, SVGAGI (reference sequence). J lost 2 bases, V lost 5 bases, and 9 bases had no gene match. The CDR3 loop is CASSPHRGPAYEQYF. The CDR3 nucleotides read TGTGCCAGCAGTCCCCACAGGGGCCCTGCCTACGAGCAGTACTTC.

This clone has a single count. The chain recombines TRBV5-1 with TRBJ2-7; 11 positions agree with TRBD2. Germline CDR1 and CDR2: SGHRS and YFSETQ. The CDR3 totals 17 residues. V dropped 4 bases and J dropped 0; count of bases not matched to a gene: 9. The CDR3 sequence is CASSILTSGASSYEQYF. In DNA, the CDR3 is TGCGCCAGCAGCATCCTGACTAGCGGGGCTAGCTCCTACGAGCAGTACTTC.

This chain uses TRBV3-1 (or the pseudogene TRBV3-2) with TRBJ1-2; D is undetermined. Germline CDR1 reads LGHDT; CDR2 reads YNNKEL (reference sequence). This CDR3 has 16 amino acids. Trimming took off 4 bases at V and 7 bases at J, with 22 bases between the two ends. The chain's CDR3 is CASSPWESGPLSGYTF. The CDR3 coding sequence is TGTGCCAGCAGCCCCTGGGAGTCTGGTCCCCTCTCTGGCTACACCTTC.

The chain has TRBV7-2 and TRBJ2-1; either TRBD1 or TRBD2 may fit D (6 bases each). The ends were cut back, 5 bases at V and 15 bases at J, with 17 bases in the middle. CDR1 and CDR2 from the germline V gene are SGHTA and FQGNSA. The CDR3 spans 12 residues. DNA of the CDR3: TGTGCCAGCAGCGTACAGGGCCCAGCGGGGTTCTTC. Protein sequence: CASSVQGPAGFF. Full variable domain (remainder filled in from reference TRBV7-2 and TRBJ2-1): GAGVSQSPSNKVTEKGKDVELRCDPISGHTALYWYRQSLGQGLEFLIYFQGNSAPDKSGLPSDRFSAERTGGSVSTLTIQRTQQEDSAVYLCASSVQGPAGFFGPGTRLTVL.

The V call is TRBV2, the J call TRBJ2-4; possibly TRBD2 for D (6 bases). This CDR3 is built from 14 residues. V lost 6 bases to trimming and J lost 7 bases, with 16 bases between them. The V gene's germline CDR1 is SNHLY and CDR2 FYNNEI. DNA of the CDR3: TGTGCCAGCAGGAGAGGAGGGACCCACAACATTCAGTACTTC. Translating gives CASRRGGTHNIQYF.

V gene TRBV28 combines with J gene TRBJ1-2; D uncertain. This CDR3 is built from 14 residues. Trimming left V 1 base short and J 2 bases short, with 8 bases between. Germline CDR1 MDHEN, CDR2 SYDVKM. CDR3 residues: CASSLSGLNYGYTF. Here the CDR3 DNA reads TGTGCCAGCAGTTTATCCGGATTAAACTATGGCTACACCTTC.

A single count supports this clone. This chain joins TRBV5-1 and TRBJ1-4, with D possibly TRBD1 on 6 matching bases. CDR3 length: 16 residues. Looked up from germline, CDR1 is SGHRS and CDR2 is YFSETQ. V lost 0 bases and J 7 bases, leaving 16 bases between the germline ends. CDR3 nucleotide sequence: TGCGCCAGCAGCTTGGCCCCGACAGGAGGGGGTGAAAAACTGTTTTTT. Translated: CASSLAPTGGGEKLFF. Together with reference TRBV5-1 and TRBJ1-4, the CDR3 gives the full variable domain: KAGVTQTPRYLIKTRGQQVTLSCSPISGHRSVSWYQQTPGQGLQFLFEYFSETQRNKGNFPGRFSGRQFSNSRSEMNVSTLELGDSALYLCASSLAPTGGGEKLFFGSGTQLSVL.

The rearrangement uses TRBV6-5 and TRBJ1-3, with D perhaps matching TRBD1 (6 bases). The germline gives CDR1 MNHEY, CDR2 SVGAGI. Trimming removed 8 bases at V and 2 bases at J, with 13 bases between. The CDR3 extends over 14 amino acids. DNA of the CDR3: TGTGCCAGCGAGACAGGAGGTACTGGAAACACCATATATTTT. Protein sequence: CASETGGTGNTIYF.

The rearrangement links TRBV6-6 to TRBJ2-7, with a weak D call TRBD2 (5 bases). V lost 5 bases, J lost 2 bases, and 19 bases lay in between. Germline assignment: CDR1 MNHNY and CDR2 SVGAGI (reference sequence). This CDR3 has 16 amino acids. The CDR3 loop reads CASSPTSGMHTYEQYF. CDR3 DNA: TGTGCCAGCAGTCCTACCAGCGGCATGCACACCTACGAGCAGTACTTC.

The V and J genes are TRBV19 and TRBJ1-2, with 8 nucleotides matching TRBD1. This CDR3 has 16 residues. J gave up 7 bases and V 5 bases, and 15 bases lay outside the gene matches. Germline CDR1 is LNHDA and CDR2 is SQIVND (reference sequence). CDR3 loop: CASSPVGQGRGVGYTF. The CDR3 DNA is TGTGCCAGTAGTCCTGTAGGACAGGGACGGGGTGTTGGCTACACCTTC. Complete variable domain (other parts from reference TRBV19 and TRBJ1-2): DGGITQSPKYLFRKEGQNVTLSCEQNLNHDAMYWYRQDPGQGLRLIYYSQIVNDFQKGDIAEGYSVSREKKESFPLTVTSAQKNPTAFYLCASSPVGQGRGVGYTFGSGTRLTVV.

The sample holds a few counts of this clone. J is TRBJ1-6 and V is TRBV28; 9 bases fit TRBD1. V shed 3 bases, J shed 6 bases, and the junction held 3 bases outside the gene matches. CDR3 length: 15 residues. Germline CDR1 and CDR2: MDHEN and SYDVKM. Here the CDR3 reads CASSFRGQGNSPLHF. The DNA of the CDR3 is TGTGCCAGCAGTTTCAGGGGACAGGGTAATTCACCCCTCCACTTT.

The chain uses TRBV6-2 or TRBV6-3 and TRBJ2-4, with TRBD2 matching over 13 bases. Germline values: CDR1 MNHEY, CDR2 SVGEGT. V was pared by 2 bases and J by 8 bases, with 6 bases of the junction left unmatched. The CDR3 is 16 residues long. The CDR3 coding sequence is TGTGCCAGCAGTTACCGACTAGCGGGGGGCAGGGACATTCAGTACTTC. Protein product: CASSYRLAGGRDIQYF.

This clone was seen only once. This chain connects TRBV7-2 to TRBJ1-3, with D perhaps TRBD1 (5 bases). CDR1 and CDR2 from the germline V gene are SGHTA and FQGNSA. The ends were cut back, 5 bases at V and 3 bases at J, with 17 bases in the middle. This CDR3 has 16 amino acids. For the CDR3, the DNA is TGTGCCAGCAGCGGAGCGGCAGGGCTGAGTGGAAACACCATATATTTT. This codes for CASSGAAGLSGNTIYF.

The rearrangement joins TRBV5-1 to TRBJ2-5; TRBD2 might be the D (6 bases). V was pared by 2 bases and J by 5 bases, with 13 bases between. This CDR3 has 14 amino acids. Germline loops: CDR1 SGHRS, CDR2 YFSETQ. This chain's CDR3 is CASSFGPGEETQYF. The CDR3 bases are TGCGCCAGCAGCTTCGGTCCGGGAGAGGAGACCCAGTACTTC. The full variable domain, completed using reference TRBV5-1 and TRBJ2-5, is KAGVTQTPRYLIKTRGQQVTLSCSPISGHRSVSWYQQTPGQGLQFLFEYFSETQRNKGNFPGRFSGRQFSNSRSEMNVSTLELGDSALYLCASSFGPGEETQYFGPGTRLLVL.

V usage is TRBV20-1 and J usage is TRBJ1-1; no clear D. The CDR3 is 10 amino acids. The germline gives CDR1 DFQATT, CDR2 SNEGSKA (reference sequence). Trimming took off 6 bases at V and 9 bases at J, with 11 bases between the two ends. The CDR3 bases are TGCAGTGCCCCGGGCGAGAAAGCTTTCTTT. Translated, it gives CSAPGEKAFF.

The J gene is TRBJ2-5, the V gene TRBV4-2, with 7 bases that match TRBD2. Germline assignment: CDR1 LGHNA and CDR2 YNFKEQ. The CDR3 extends over 15 amino acids. The V and J ends lost 1 base and 3 bases, in that order; junction bases with no gene match: 5. The CDR3 region has the DNA TGTGCCAGCAGCCAAGTTGCTAGCGGTGAAGAGACCCAGTACTTC. Translating gives CASSQVASGEETQYF.